Each of the 9 T cell receptor beta chains below was sequenced from the same sample in a study of blood T cell repertoires in COVID-19. The assay was immunoSEQ multiplex PCR, and TCRdb's table has in-frame clones only and misses some. In the table there are about 28,000 clones, around 92% of which are singletons. What was sequenced was peripheral blood. These TCRs come from a human donor in a cohort sampled during active COVID-19.

The genes are TRBV3-1 (or the pseudogene TRBV3-2) and TRBJ1-2, with D perhaps matching TRBD1 (6 bases). Trimming cost V 4 bases and J 8 bases, with 11 bases left between them. Germline CDR1 and CDR2: LGHDT and YNNKEL (reference sequence). This CDR3 region has 12 residues. Here the CDR3 reads CASSPPQGGYTF. The DNA of the CDR3 is TGTGCCAGCAGCCCCCCCCAGGGGGGCTACACCTTC.

This sequence joins TRBV20-1 and TRBJ2-2, with D possibly TRBD2 on 5 matching bases. The CDR3 sequence is 13 residues long. V gave up 3 bases and J gave up 7 bases, with 12 bases separating them. The germline V gene has CDR1 DFQATT and CDR2 SNEGSKA (reference sequence). Here the CDR3 DNA reads TGCAGTGCTAGTCCCGGAGGCGTCGGGGAGCTGTTTTTT. Protein sequence: CSASPGGVGELFF.

This clone is a singleton in its sample. The chain couples TRBV5-1 to TRBJ2-5, with 7 bases matching TRBD2. The germline CDR1 and CDR2 sequences are SGHRS and YFSETQ. V lost 0 bases and J lost 3; bases outside the gene matches: 2. The CDR3 runs 14 residues. The CDR3 spells CASSLGSGEETQYF. In nucleotides, the CDR3 is TGCGCCAGCAGCTTGGGGAGCGGGGAAGAGACCCAGTACTTC.

Regarding this clone: At one end the junction does not follow the germline gene, possibly because of a read error. This chain connects TRBV2 to TRBJ2-5; D may be TRBD1 or TRBD2 (6 bases each). This CDR3 has 14 amino acids. The V gene's germline CDR1 is SNHLY and CDR2 FYNNEI. The CDR3 DNA follows: TGTGCCACCAGTGGGGGGCAACGGGTAGAGACCCAGTACTTC. Protein: CATSGGQRVETQYF.

The chain is built from TRBV10-3 and TRBJ1-1, with 9 bases that match TRBD1. V shed 6 bases, J shed 5 bases, and the junction held 7 bases outside the gene matches. The CDR3 sequence is 14 residues long. The germline V gene encodes CDR1 ENHRY and CDR2 SYGVKD. CDR3 in amino acids: CAIRGTGKGTEAFF. The CDR3 DNA follows: TGTGCCATCAGGGGGACAGGGAAGGGAACTGAAGCTTTCTTT.

V gene TRBV28 combines with J gene TRBJ1-2; no definite D call. V gave up 6 bases and J gave up 2 bases, with 10 bases separating them. CDR1 is MDHEN and CDR2 is SYDVKM in the germline V gene. The CDR3 runs to 13 residues. The CDR3 bases are TGTGCCAGCAGCCCGCCGGGGAACTATGGCTACACCTTC. It is translated as CASSPPGNYGYTF.

This clone was detected only a few times. The V gene is TRBV4-1, the J gene TRBJ2-7; TRBD2 agrees at 12 bases. Trimming removed 2 bases from V and 3 bases from J; junction bases left unmatched: 11. Germline-derived CDR1 and CDR2 are MGHRA and YSYEKL. CDR3 size: 18 residues. In DNA form, the CDR3 reads TGCGCCAGCAGCCAACCCTTGAGGACTAGCGGGGAGCTCTACGAGCAGTACTTC. It is translated as CASSQPLRTSGELYEQYF.

The J gene is TRBJ2-5, the V gene TRBV11-1, with D unclear. V was pared by 5 bases and J by 4 bases, with 11 bases between. The CDR3 is 13 amino acids. The germline V gene has CDR1 SGHAT and CDR2 FQDESV (reference sequence). The CDR3: CASSHQRRETQYF. DNA of the CDR3: TGTGCCAGCAGCCACCAGAGGAGAGAGACCCAGTACTTC.

This chain links TRBV9 with TRBJ2-1; D is uncertain. The germline gives CDR1 SGDLS, CDR2 YYNGEE. The ends were cut back, 3 bases at V and 6 bases at J, with 4 bases in the middle. This CDR3 contains 11 residues. Here the CDR3 DNA reads TGTGCCAGCAGCGGCGCCAATGAGCAGTTCTTC. Its translation is CASSGANEQFF.